This TCR beta chain was retrieved from a study of shared clonotypes between healthy human individuals. Germline lookup yields CDR1 MDHEN and CDR2 SYDVKM. The CDR3 has 14 amino acids. Trimming pared 5 bases from V and 2 bases from J, leaving 13 bases between. Assay: immunoSEQ multiplex PCR; the TCRdb copy retains only in-frame clones and omits some. The sample has 2 million to 2.5 million clones; over 90% are singletons. This TCR was sampled from a man between 18 and 29 years old in good health. Some clones in this sample may be carry-over from other donors' samples. Sequencing used naive CD4+ T cells from PBMCs. The subset is: CD45RA+ positively selected. The chain uses TRBV28 and TRBJ2-7; D possibly uses TRBD1 or TRBD2 (5 bases each). The CDR3 is CASSPGPTTYEQYF. The DNA for the CDR3 is TGTGCCAGCAGTCCGGGACCGACCACCTACGAGCAGTACTTC. Supplemented by reference TRBV28 and TRBJ2-7, the full variable domain reads DVKVTQSSRYLVKRTGEKVFLECVQDMDHENMFWYRQDPGLGLRLIYFSYDVKMKEKGDIPEGYSVSREKKERFSLILESASTNQTSMYLCASSPGPTTYEQYFGPGTRLTVT.